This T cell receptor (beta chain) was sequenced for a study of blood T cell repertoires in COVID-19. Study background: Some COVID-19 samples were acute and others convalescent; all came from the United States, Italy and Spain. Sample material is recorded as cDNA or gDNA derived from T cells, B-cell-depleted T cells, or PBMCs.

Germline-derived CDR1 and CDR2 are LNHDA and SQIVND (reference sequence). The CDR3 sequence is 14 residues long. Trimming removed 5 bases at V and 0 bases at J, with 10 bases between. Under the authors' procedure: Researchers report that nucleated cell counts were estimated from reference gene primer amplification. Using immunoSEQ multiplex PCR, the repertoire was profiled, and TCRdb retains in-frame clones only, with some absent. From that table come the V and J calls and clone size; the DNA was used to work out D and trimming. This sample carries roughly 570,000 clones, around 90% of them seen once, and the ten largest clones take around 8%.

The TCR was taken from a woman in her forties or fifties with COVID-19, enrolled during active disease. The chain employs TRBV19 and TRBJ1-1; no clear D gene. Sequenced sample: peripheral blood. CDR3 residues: CASSPREVNTEAFF. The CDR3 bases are TGTGCCAGTAGTCCGAGGGAGGTGAACACTGAAGCTTTCTTT.